A single sample is the source of the 26 T cell receptor beta chains below, sequenced in a study of shared clonotypes between healthy human individuals. Sequencing was performed with immunoSEQ multiplex PCR; in TCRdb, only in-frame clones are kept and a portion is missing. The sample holds 950,000 to 1,300,000 clones, around four fifths seen once. Sequenced: memory CD4+ T cells sorted from blood. Subset given: CD45RA-negative fraction. All receptors come from a man aged 18 to 30 in good health.

This chain uses TRBV18 with TRBJ2-6, with D uncertain. In germline, CDR1 is KGHSH, CDR2 LQKENI. Deletions cut 3 bases from V and 0 bases from J, with 9 bases between. The CDR3 runs 16 residues. Written as DNA, the CDR3 is TGTGCCAGCTCACCTCGAGTTAGCTCTGGGGCCAACGTCCTGACTTTC. Amino acid sequence: CASSPRVSSGANVLTF.

The chain joins TRBV23-1 to TRBJ2-7; 7 bases are a match to TRBD2. TRBV23-1 is an ORF, with its function uncertain. This CDR3 has 14 amino acids. After removal of 7 bases from V and 3 bases from J, the junction contained 9 bases not matched to a gene. CDR3 residues: CASILSGGNYEQYF. The CDR3 DNA is TGCGCCAGCATATTGTCGGGGGGTAACTACGAGCAGTACTTC.

The rearrangement joins TRBV29-1 to TRBJ1-1; D uncertain. This CDR3 has 17 residues. With 0 bases removed from V and 0 bases from J, the gap between germline ends came to 17 bases. CDR1 is SQVTM and CDR2 is ANQGSEA in the germline V gene. This chain's CDR3 is CSVEDNDIGGMNTEAFF. The CDR3 bases are TGCAGCGTTGAAGATAACGATATCGGCGGCATGAACACTGAAGCTTTCTTT.

This chain links TRBV4-3 with TRBJ2-1; D is possibly TRBD1 (6 bases). This CDR3 region has 16 residues. CDR1 is LGHNA and CDR2 is YSLEER in the germline V gene. V was clipped by 1 base and J by 3 bases, with 13 bases between them. CDR3 DNA sequence: TGCGCCAGCAGCCAAGGAGCAAGGGGGATCTACAATGAGCAGTTCTTC. Its translation is CASSQGARGIYNEQFF.

The rearrangement joins TRBV10-3 to TRBJ2-1; D remains ambiguous. Germline V lookup: CDR1 ENHRY, CDR2 SYGVKD. The germline V and J ends were trimmed by 0 bases and 15 bases, with 12 bases remaining between them. The CDR3 sequence is 12 residues long. The CDR3 sequence: CAISESSEIRFF. The CDR3 DNA reads as TGTGCCATCAGTGAGTCTTCCGAAATTCGGTTCTTC.

V is TRBV5-1 and J is TRBJ1-4; TRBD1 aligns across 8 bases. The CDR3 sequence is 14 residues long. Trimming removed 4 bases from V and 8 bases from J; junction bases left unmatched: 7. Per the germline V gene, CDR1 is SGHRS and CDR2 is YFSETQ. The CDR3 region is CASSTGQGAEKLFF. CDR3 DNA sequence: TGCGCCAGCAGCACTGGACAGGGAGCAGAAAAACTGTTTTTT.

The V gene is TRBV5-1, the J gene TRBJ2-3; 9 positions agree with TRBD2. This CDR3 is 15 amino acids long. Germline V gives CDR1 SGHRS, CDR2 YFSETQ. With V trimmed by 4 bases and J by 6 bases, 9 bases remained unmatched. Here the CDR3 DNA reads TGCGCCAGCAGCGTATCTAGCGGGACCCGGGATACGCAGTATTTT. This translates into CASSVSSGTRDTQYF.

The chain links TRBV18 to TRBJ1-2, with a possible D match to TRBD1 (5 bases). The V gene lost 3 bases and the J gene lost 2 bases, with 19 bases spanning the gap. Germline CDR1 is KGHSH and CDR2 is LQKENI. CDR3 length: 17 residues. CDR3 sequence: CASSPGPPGTPNYGYTF. The CDR3 DNA follows: TGTGCCAGCTCACCTGGCCCCCCCGGGACGCCAAACTATGGCTACACCTTC.

The rearrangement uses TRBV7-8 and TRBJ2-3; 10 positions match TRBD2. Per the germline V gene, CDR1 is SGHVS and CDR2 is FQNEAQ. The CDR3 is made up of 21 amino acids. Trimming removed 3 bases from V and 5 bases from J; junction bases left unmatched: 23. In nucleotides, the CDR3 is TGTGCCAGCAGCTTGACCGGGGACTGGAGCGGGAGGGCCGGAGTACGAGATACGCAGTATTTT. It specifies CASSLTGDWSGRAGVRDTQYF.

The chain uses TRBV6-6 and TRBJ1-6; the match to TRBD1 covers 9 bases. Germline assignment: CDR1 MNHNY and CDR2 SVGAGI (reference sequence). This CDR3 has 15 residues. The ends lost 6 bases at V and 9 bases at J; junction bases unmatched: 9. CDR3 region: CASSRAGTGSSPLHF. The CDR3 bases are TGTGCCAGCAGCCGAGCCGGGACAGGGAGTTCACCCCTCCACTTT.

The chain is built from TRBV30 and TRBJ2-3; D ambiguous. V was cut by 2 bases and J by 0 bases, with 12 bases left in between. Germline V CDR1 and CDR2: GTSNPN, SVGIG (reference sequence). The CDR3 length is 15 residues. CDR3 nucleotide sequence: TGTGCCTGGAGTATCGCGGTCTCTAGCACAGATACGCAGTATTTT. Amino acids: CAWSIAVSSTDTQYF.

The chain is built from TRBV5-1 and TRBJ1-3; the D is unclear. Per germline, CDR1 SGHRS and CDR2 YFSETQ. V was pared by 1 base and J by 1 base, with 3 bases between. The CDR3 is 13 residues long. This chain's CDR3 is CASSLYSGNTIYF. The CDR3 bases are TGCGCCAGCAGCTTGTATTCTGGAAACACCATATATTTT.

The sample holds many counts of this clone. The chain recombines TRBV4-2 with TRBJ2-3, with 13 bases matching TRBD2. Germline CDR1 reads LGHNA; CDR2 reads YNFKEQ. This CDR3 has 16 amino acids. Unmatched junction bases numbered 3, after V lost 4 bases and J lost 2 bases. The CDR3 sequence: CASSPTSGGDTDTQYF. CDR3 bases: TGTGCCAGCAGCCCAACTAGCGGGGGGGACACAGATACGCAGTATTTT.

The chain is built from TRBV6-1 and TRBJ2-4; D might be TRBD1 (6 bases). Germline CDR1 is MNHNS and CDR2 is SASEGT. Trimming took 4 bases from V and 0 from J, leaving 13 bases between them. This CDR3 contains 16 residues. The DNA for the CDR3 is TGTGCCAGCAGTGGTACAGGGACGCTAGCCAAAAACATTCAGTACTTC. Amino acids: CASSGTGTLAKNIQYF.

This clone was observed a few times. The rearrangement links TRBV5-4 to TRBJ2-3; 9 nucleotides align to TRBD2. The trim removed 5 bases at V and 2 bases at J, leaving 9 bases unmatched. The CDR3 length is 16 residues. CDR1 is SGHNT, CDR2 YYREEE, per germline (reference sequence). CDR3 in amino acids: CASSAASGANTDTQYF. The CDR3 nucleotides read TGTGCCAGCAGTGCCGCTAGCGGGGCCAACACAGATACGCAGTATTTT.

The V gene is TRBV6-6, the J gene TRBJ2-7, with a weak D call TRBD1 (5 bases). V was pared by 6 bases and J by 3 bases, with 21 bases between. The CDR3 consists of 16 residues. CDR1 and CDR2 (germline): MNHNY, SVGAGI (reference sequence). CDR3 in amino acids: CASSPAQGLTIYEQYF. The DNA of the CDR3 is TGTGCCAGCAGCCCGGCCCAGGGCCTCACCATCTACGAGCAGTACTTC.

The chain employs TRBV30 and TRBJ2-3; D perhaps matches TRBD1 (6 bases). The length of the CDR3 is 14 residues. Per germline, CDR1 GTSNPN and CDR2 SVGIG (reference sequence). V was pared by 4 bases and J by 0 bases, with 11 bases between. CDR3 sequence reads: CAWTRGTSTDTQYF. In DNA, the CDR3 is TGTGCCTGGACCAGGGGAACTAGCACAGATACGCAGTATTTT.

This clone appeared a single time. V usage is TRBV5-6 and J usage is TRBJ2-3; 7 positions agree with TRBD2. Germline V gives CDR1 SGHDT, CDR2 YYEEEE. This CDR3 is built from 15 residues. After removal of 1 base from V and 5 bases from J, the junction contained 7 bases not matched to a gene. CDR3 loop: CASSLFSSGKDTQYF. Written as DNA, the CDR3 is TGTGCCAGCAGCTTGTTCTCTAGCGGTAAAGATACGCAGTATTTT.

A note on this clone: One junction end does not reproduce the germline sequence, and a read error may be involved. V gene TRBV19 combines with J gene TRBJ1-6, with D hard to call. In germline, CDR1 is LNHDA, CDR2 SQIVND (reference sequence). This CDR3 spans 15 amino acids. CDR3 in DNA: TGTGCCAGTAGTATTCTGAACAGAGGTAATTCACCCTTCCACTTT. As protein: CASSILNRGNSPFHF.

V is TRBV14 and J is TRBJ2-1; TRBD1 matches 7 bases. Germline V CDR1 and CDR2: SGHDN, FVKESK. CDR3 length: 15 residues. J was trimmed by 9 bases and V by 8 bases; bases with no gene match: 16. The CDR3 nucleotides read TGTGCCAGCGGAAGCTGGGCAGGGGGAGTGGGTGAGCAGTTCTTC. Translation: CASGSWAGGVGEQFF.

This chain connects TRBV11-2 to TRBJ1-2, with TRBD1 identical over 8 bases. V lost 4 bases to trimming and J lost 4 bases; unmatched junction nucleotides: 11. The CDR3 length is 16 residues. Germline V gene data show CDR1 as SGHAT and CDR2 as FQNNGV. The CDR3 region has the DNA TGTGCCAGCAGCTCTGGGACAGGCCAGGGTATCTATGGCTACACCTTC. Amino acid sequence: CASSSGTGQGIYGYTF.

The chain joins TRBV10-3 to TRBJ2-2, with TRBD2 matching over 11 bases. CDR3 length: 14 amino acids. CDR1 and CDR2 (germline): ENHRY, SYGVKD. Losses at the gene ends were 3 bases for V and 7 bases for J; bases not matched to a gene: 1. CDR3 DNA sequence: TGTGCCATCAGTGAAGGGACTAGCGGCGGGGAGCTGTTTTTT. It specifies CAISEGTSGGELFF.

The genes are TRBV5-8 and TRBJ1-6; tentative D call: TRBD1 (6 bases). CDR1 is SGHTS, CDR2 YDEGEE, per germline. The V end lost 4 bases, the J end lost 2 bases, and 16 bases lay between the germline ends. The length of the CDR3 is 17 residues. The CDR3 DNA reads TGTGCCAGCAGCGCCGCACAGGGACCCGCCTATAATTCACCCCTCCACTTT. It specifies CASSAAQGPAYNSPLHF. The entire variable domain, with the rest obtained from reference TRBV5-8 and TRBJ1-6, is as follows: EAGVTQSPTHLIKTRGQQATLRCSPISGHTSVYWYQQALGLGLQFLLWYDEGEERNRGNFPPRFSGRQFPNYSSELNVNALELEDSALYLCASSAAQGPAYNSPLHFGNGTRLTVT.

J is TRBJ2-1 and V is TRBV5-1, with 8 positions matching TRBD2. The CDR3 is made up of 16 amino acids. V trimming: 4 bases; J trimming: 7 bases; junction bases outside the gene matches: 13. CDR1 SGHRS and CDR2 YFSETQ come from the germline V gene. CDR3 region: CASSATSSGQSNEQFF. CDR3 sequence (DNA): TGCGCCAGCAGCGCCACTTCTAGCGGGCAGAGTAATGAGCAGTTCTTC.

This clone was found once. The chain has TRBV6-6 and TRBJ1-3; maybe TRBD1 (5 bases). CDR3 size: 13 residues. The germline V gene encodes CDR1 MNHNY and CDR2 SVGAGI (reference sequence). V was shortened by 6 bases and J by 2 bases, with 8 bases between the two germline ends. The CDR3: CASRQGAGNTIYF. The CDR3 bases are TGTGCCAGCAGGCAGGGAGCTGGAAACACCATATATTTT.

This chain uses TRBV6-5 with TRBJ2-2; 10 nucleotides line up with TRBD2. This CDR3 contains 14 residues. Trimming cost V 6 bases and J 11 bases; bases outside gene matches: 9. Looked up from germline, CDR1 is MNHEY and CDR2 is SVGAGI. Written as DNA, the CDR3 is TGTGCCAGCAGATTAGGACTAGCGGCTTCCGAGCTGTTTTTT. Its protein product is CASRLGLAASELFF.